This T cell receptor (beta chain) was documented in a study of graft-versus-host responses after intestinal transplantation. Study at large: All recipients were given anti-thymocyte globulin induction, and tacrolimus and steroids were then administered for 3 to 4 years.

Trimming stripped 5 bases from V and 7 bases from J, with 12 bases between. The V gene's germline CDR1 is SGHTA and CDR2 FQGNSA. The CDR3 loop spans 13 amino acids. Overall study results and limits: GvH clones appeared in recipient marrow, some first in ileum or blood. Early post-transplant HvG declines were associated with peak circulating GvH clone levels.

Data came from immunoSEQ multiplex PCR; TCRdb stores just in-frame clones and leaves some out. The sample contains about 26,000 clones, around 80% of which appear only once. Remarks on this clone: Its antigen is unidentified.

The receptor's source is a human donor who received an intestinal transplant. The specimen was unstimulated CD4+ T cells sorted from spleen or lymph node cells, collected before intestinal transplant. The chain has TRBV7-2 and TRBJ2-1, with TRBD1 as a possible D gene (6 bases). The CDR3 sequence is CASSLSRGNEQFF. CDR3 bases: TGTGCCAGCAGCCTTTCGAGGGGGAATGAGCAGTTCTTC.